The 17 T cell receptor beta chains below come from one sample, sequenced in a study of blood T cell repertoires in COVID-19. Profiled with immunoSEQ multiplex PCR; TCRdb holds only in-frame clones, not every one. This table holds about 180,000 clones, approximately 84% found once. The specimen sequenced was peripheral blood. These receptors came from a human donor in a cohort sampled during active COVID-19.

This clone was seen just once. The chain is built from TRBV5-4 and TRBJ2-2, with TRBD1 matching over 7 bases. From germline, CDR1 is SGHNT and CDR2 YYREEE (reference sequence). The V gene end was trimmed by 4 bases and the J gene end by 1 base; junction bases not matched to a gene: 4. The CDR3 runs to 15 residues. The CDR3 DNA is TGTGCCAGCAGCCCCTGGACAGGGAACACCGGGGAGCTGTTTTTT. Its protein product is CASSPWTGNTGELFF.

V gene TRBV27 combines with J gene TRBJ2-6; unclear D gene. The CDR3 is 16 amino acids. CDR1 MNHEY and CDR2 SMNVEV come from the germline V gene (reference sequence). Trimming pared 5 bases from V and 0 bases from J, leaving 11 bases between. The CDR3 region has the DNA TGTGCCAGCAGTCACGTTTCTAGCTCTGGGGCCAACGTCCTGACTTTC. Protein sequence: CASSHVSSSGANVLTF.

The J gene is TRBJ1-1, the V gene TRBV2; maybe TRBD1 (5 bases). This CDR3 is 15 amino acids long. CDR1 is SNHLY, CDR2 FYNNEI, per germline. V gave up 0 bases and J gave up 7 bases, with 15 bases separating them. CDR3 in DNA: TGTGCCAGCAGTGAAGCGCTTCAGGTGCAGGGTGAAGCTTTCTTT. This encodes CASSEALQVQGEAFF.

DNA of the CDR3: TGCGCCAGCAGCTTGGAAGACTACCAAGATACGCAGTATTTT. As protein: CASSLEDYQDTQYF. The chain recombines TRBV5-1 with TRBJ2-3; TRBD2 is a possible D gene (5 bases). Germline V CDR1 and CDR2: SGHRS, YFSETQ. The CDR3 is made up of 14 amino acids. Trimming left V 0 bases short and J 5 bases short, with 10 bases between.

This chain uses TRBV12-3 or TRBV12-4 with TRBJ2-2, with D unresolved. Deletions cut 3 bases from V and 1 base from J, with 3 bases between. CDR3 size: 13 residues. The CDR3: CASSFGNTGELFF. In DNA, the CDR3 is TGTGCCAGCAGTTTCGGGAACACCGGGGAGCTGTTTTTT.

In this sample, this clone turned up once. The rearrangement links TRBV18 to TRBJ1-1, with D tentatively TRBD1 (5 bases). In germline, CDR1 is KGHSH, CDR2 LQKENI. This CDR3 is built from 12 residues. V was shortened by 3 bases and J by 7 bases, with 9 bases between the two germline ends. CDR3 sequence (DNA): TGTGCCAGCTCACCTGAACAGGATGAAGCTTTCTTT. This sequence encodes CASSPEQDEAFF.

The CDR3 DNA is TGTGCCAGTAACCTACAGGGGGGGAGCAATCAGCCCCAGCATTTT. Translating gives CASNLQGGSNQPQHF. The V and J genes are TRBV19 and TRBJ1-5, with 8 bases matching TRBD1. V lost 7 bases, J lost 1 base, and 6 bases stayed unmatched. The CDR3 contains 15 residues. Germline V CDR1 and CDR2: LNHDA, SQIVND (reference sequence).

The V and J genes are TRBV7-6 and TRBJ2-3, with TRBD2 matching over 10 bases. Germline trimming cut 0 bases from V and 2 bases from J; bases unmatched to any gene: 8. This CDR3 has 18 residues. Looked up from germline, CDR1 is SGHVS and CDR2 is FNYEAQ. The CDR3 protein is CASSLAWASGGNTDTQYF. The DNA for the CDR3 is TGTGCCAGCAGCTTAGCGTGGGCTAGCGGGGGAAACACAGATACGCAGTATTTT.

The chain combines TRBV20-1 with TRBJ1-2; D perhaps matches TRBD1 (6 bases). The CDR3 loop spans 11 amino acids. Looked up from germline, CDR1 is DFQATT and CDR2 is SNEGSKA (reference sequence). With 5 bases removed from V and 3 bases from J, the gap between germline ends came to 7 bases. The CDR3 sequence is CSAWTDYGYTF. CDR3 DNA sequence: TGCAGTGCTTGGACAGACTATGGCTACACCTTC.

The rearrangement uses TRBV4-1 and TRBJ2-1, with D maybe TRBD2 (6 bases). The CDR3 spans 17 residues. V was trimmed by 2 bases and J by 0 bases, leaving 14 bases between them. Germline values: CDR1 MGHRA, CDR2 YSYEKL. CDR3 coding DNA: TGCGCCAGCAGCCAAAGAGGAGGGTATAGCTCCTACAATGAGCAGTTCTTC. Protein: CASSQRGGYSSYNEQFF.

The chain combines TRBV10-2 with TRBJ1-3; the D gene is possibly TRBD1 (6 bases). V was trimmed by 2 bases and J by 4 bases, leaving 15 bases between them. The CDR3 contains 16 residues. Per germline, CDR1 WSHSY and CDR2 SAAADI. CDR3 nucleotide sequence: TGCGCCAGCAGTGAGACGGGATGGGACATAGGAAACACCATATATTTT. Amino acid sequence: CASSETGWDIGNTIYF.

The V call is TRBV5-5, the J call TRBJ1-1; TRBD1 agrees at 7 bases. The J segment lost 8 bases and the V segment lost 4 bases, leaving 17 bases of the junction unmatched. The CDR3 is 16 residues long. Germline-derived CDR1 and CDR2 are SGHKS and YYEKEE (reference sequence). The CDR3 loop is CASSTPGQTYGGEAFF. The CDR3 DNA follows: TGTGCCAGCAGCACTCCGGGACAGACATATGGGGGAGAAGCTTTCTTT.

This clone came up a few times. The CDR3 sequence is CASSEIRQGDKIPFMNTEAFF. The CDR3 region has the DNA TGTGCCAGCAGTGAAATCCGGCAGGGGGACAAGATCCCCTTTATGAACACTGAAGCTTTCTTT. The rearrangement links TRBV6-1 to TRBJ1-1, with 7 bases lining up with TRBD1. This CDR3 is 21 amino acids long. V gave up 2 bases and J gave up 0 bases; unmatched junction bases: 21. Germline loops: CDR1 MNHNS, CDR2 SASEGT.

CDR3 region: CASSQDPAEGVGREKLFF. DNA of the CDR3: TGCGCCAGCAGCCAAGATCCGGCAGAAGGGGTCGGTCGGGAAAAACTGTTTTTT. The V gene is TRBV4-1, the J gene TRBJ1-4, with D possibly matching TRBD1 (5 bases). Germline V gene data show CDR1 as MGHRA and CDR2 as YSYEKL. Trimming took off 0 bases at V and 8 bases at J, with 22 bases between the two ends. This CDR3 spans 18 amino acids.

This clone was seen a few times. The chain is built from TRBV11-2 and TRBJ2-7; 7 nucleotides line up with TRBD1. The J segment lost 3 bases and the V segment lost 5 bases, leaving 10 bases of the junction unmatched. Germline V CDR1 and CDR2: SGHAT, FQNNGV. The CDR3 is made up of 15 amino acids. CDR3 amino acids: CASSPIGTVSYEQYF. CDR3 bases: TGTGCCAGCAGCCCCATCGGGACAGTTAGCTACGAGCAGTACTTC.

V usage is TRBV5-1 and J usage is TRBJ1-2, with D maybe TRBD1 (6 bases). V was clipped by 1 base and J by 4 bases, with 17 bases between them. CDR3 length: 16 amino acids. Germline V lookup: CDR1 SGHRS, CDR2 YFSETQ. For the CDR3, the DNA is TGCGCCAGCAGCTTGAGTCAGGGGCCATCGGTCTATGGCTACACCTTC. Translated: CASSLSQGPSVYGYTF. The full variable domain, completed using reference TRBV5-1 and TRBJ1-2, is KAGVTQTPRYLIKTRGQQVTLSCSPISGHRSVSWYQQTPGQGLQFLFEYFSETQRNKGNFPGRFSGRQFSNSRSEMNVSTLELGDSALYLCASSLSQGPSVYGYTFGSGTRLTVV.

The chain is built from TRBV7-3 and TRBJ2-3; possible D gene TRBD1, 6 bases. Germline lookup yields CDR1 SGHTA and CDR2 FQGTGA. V shed 4 bases and J shed 2 bases, with 13 bases lying between them. The CDR3 has 15 amino acids. The CDR3 region is CASSSGGHYTDTQYF. The CDR3 DNA sequence: TGTGCCAGCAGCTCTGGGGGACACTACACAGATACGCAGTATTTT.